This TCR beta chain is drawn from a study of cytomegalovirus exposure and HLA in healthy donors. Whole-study findings and limits: A later analysis showed TCR association rates differing by HLA locus, peaking at DRB1 and lowest at HLA-C. CMV serostatus stood as the only immune exposure information on hand.

V lost 5 bases and J 2 bases, leaving 13 bases between the germline ends. This CDR3 region has 14 residues. Germline V gene data show CDR1 as SGHTA and CDR2 as FQGNSA. This clone showed up just a few times. Its antigen is undetermined. Each donor's status was that of a healthy bone marrow donor. The PCR contained 60 Vbeta and 13 Jbeta primers. Using immunoSEQ multiplex PCR, the repertoire was profiled, and TCRdb retains in-frame clones only, with some absent. The sample shows 150,000 to 200,000 clones, about four fifths of them seen only once. The receptor was derived from a woman between 50 and 59 years old in good health and CMV-seronegative. The material sequenced was PBMCs. The genes are TRBV7-2 and TRBJ2-7, with D possibly being TRBD2 (6 bases). DNA of the CDR3: TGTGCCAGCAGCATAGGAATAGCGGCCTACGAGCAGTACTTC. The encoded protein is CASSIGIAAYEQYF.